There are many counts of the clone carrying this T cell receptor (beta chain). The target antigen is unknown. In the library, individual cDNA molecules carried attached unique molecular identifiers. TCRdb independently ran MiXCR on the 5' RACE reads; one entry per CDR3 protein. Here the sample spans 88,000 or so distinct CDR3 sequences, approximately 15% being singletons. Losses at the gene ends were 4 bases for V and 9 bases for J; bases not matched to a gene: 17. Germline-derived CDR1 and CDR2 are SGHAT and FQNNGV. This CDR3 spans 16 amino acids. These data belong to a study of early T cells in non-severe SARS-CoV-2 infection. Study-level background: It was bulk RNA from unsorted whole blood that was sequenced, and the chains were unpaired. Study observations and caveats: Private and CD4 specificities were missed by VDJdb matching, which favored anti-spike CD8 responses.

Sequencing was performed on whole blood. The sequence was obtained from an adult who was a healthcare worker with PCR-confirmed SARS-CoV-2 infection or an uninfected control (not recorded which). J is TRBJ2-7 and V is TRBV11-2; 8 nucleotides align to TRBD1. CDR3 amino acids: CASSSIQGTGRDAQYF. In DNA form, the CDR3 reads TGTGCCAGCAGCTCGATACAGGGGACAGGAAGGGACGCGCAGTACTTC. The full variable domain, rest sourced from reference TRBV11-2 and TRBJ2-7, is EAGVAQSPRYKIIEKRQSVAFWCNPISGHATLYWYQQILGQGPKLLIQFQNNGVVDDSQLPKDRFSAERLKGVDSTLKIQPAKLEDSAVYLCASSSIQGTGRDAQYFGPGTRLTVT.